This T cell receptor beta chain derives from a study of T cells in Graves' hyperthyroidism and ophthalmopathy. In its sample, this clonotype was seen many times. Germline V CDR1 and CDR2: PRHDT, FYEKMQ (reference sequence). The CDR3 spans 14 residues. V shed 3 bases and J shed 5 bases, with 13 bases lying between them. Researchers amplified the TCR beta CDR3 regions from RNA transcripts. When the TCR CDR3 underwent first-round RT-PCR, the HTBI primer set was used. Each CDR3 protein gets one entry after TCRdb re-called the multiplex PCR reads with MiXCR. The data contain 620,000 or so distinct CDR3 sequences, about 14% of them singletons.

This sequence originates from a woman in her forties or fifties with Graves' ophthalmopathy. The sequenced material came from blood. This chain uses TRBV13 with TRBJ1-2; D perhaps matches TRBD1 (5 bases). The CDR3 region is CASSFEGSSYGYTF. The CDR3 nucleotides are TGTGCCAGCAGCTTCGAGGGGAGTTCATATGGCTACACCTTC.